This paragraph covers one T cell receptor beta chain sequence. Trimming took 8 bases from V and 0 from J; bases not matched to a gene: 4. Germline-derived CDR1 and CDR2 are SNHLY and FYNNEI. The CDR3 length is 14 residues. These data originate in a study of blood T cell repertoires in COVID-19. Under the authors' procedure: Reference gene primers were amplified, and this amplification served to estimate nucleated cell counts. Method: immunoSEQ multiplex PCR; TCRdb's copy keeps in-frame clones and lacks some. The D gene and trimming were derived from the DNA, and the V and J assignments and clone size from that table. The sample has about 100,000 clones; 91% are singletons.

The TCR sequence derives from a man between 50 and 59 years old with active COVID-19. This sequence joins TRBV2 and TRBJ2-1; 7 positions agree with TRBD1. The specimen sequenced was peripheral blood. DNA for the CDR3: TGTGCCAGCGGAAGGGACAGCTCCTACAATGAGCAGTTCTTC. Encoded protein: CASGRDSSYNEQFF.